The 11 T cell receptor beta chains below come from one sample, sequenced in a study of blood T cell repertoires in COVID-19. The table came from immunoSEQ multiplex PCR; TCRdb's copy has only in-frame clones and leaves some out. Here the sample spans about 140,000 clones, about 80% being singletons. The sample consisted of peripheral blood. These receptors came from a human donor in a cohort sampled during active COVID-19.

This chain connects TRBV19 to TRBJ2-3; possibly TRBD1 for D (6 bases). There are 14 residues in the CDR3. V was clipped by 2 bases and J by 6 bases, with 12 bases between them. The germline V gene encodes CDR1 LNHDA and CDR2 SQIVND (reference sequence). The CDR3 sequence: CASSIQGIEDTQYF. The CDR3 DNA is TGTGCCAGTAGTATACAGGGGATCGAGGATACGCAGTATTTT.

The J gene is TRBJ2-5, the V gene TRBV2; TRBD2 is a possible D gene (6 bases). The V and J ends lost 7 bases and 1 base respectively, with 13 bases between them. Germline lookup yields CDR1 SNHLY and CDR2 FYNNEI. The length of the CDR3 is 14 residues. Written as DNA, the CDR3 is TGTGCCAGCAAACACGGGACTGCCCAAGAGACCCAGTACTTC. Protein: CASKHGTAQETQYF. The full variable domain, with the rest looked up from reference TRBV2 and TRBJ2-5, is EPEVTQTPSHQVTQMGQEVILRCVPISNHLYFYWYRQILGQKVEFLVSFYNNEISEKSEIFDDQFSVERPDGSNFTLKIRSTKLEDSAMYFCASKHGTAQETQYFGPGTRLLVL.

The V gene is TRBV7-2, the J gene TRBJ2-6, with 7 nucleotides matching TRBD1. This CDR3 has 18 amino acids. CDR1 is SGHTA and CDR2 is FQGNSA in the germline V gene. Trimming took 4 bases from V and 0 from J; bases not matched to a gene: 9. CDR3 amino acids: CASSSEGQWGSGANVLTF. The CDR3 DNA sequence: TGTGCCAGCAGCTCCGAGGGACAGTGGGGCTCTGGGGCCAACGTCCTGACTTTC.

CDR3 loop: CASSHSTGAYEQYF. In DNA form, the CDR3 reads TGTGCCAGCAGCCATTCGACAGGTGCCTACGAGCAGTACTTC. This chain uses TRBV7-6 with TRBJ2-7; tentatively, D is TRBD1 (6 bases). Germline CDR1 and CDR2: SGHVS and FNYEAQ. This CDR3 is built from 14 residues. V was clipped by 5 bases and J by 2 bases, with 13 bases between them.

V gene TRBV6-2 or TRBV6-3 combines with J gene TRBJ2-5; TRBD2 aligns across 8 bases. CDR3 length: 14 residues. The V gene end was trimmed by 6 bases and the J gene end by 5 bases; junction bases not matched to a gene: 8. Germline V CDR1 and CDR2: MNHEY, SVGEGT. The CDR3 DNA sequence: TGTGCCAGCAGCCCCCGGGGGGGAGGGGAGACCCAGTACTTC. Residues: CASSPRGGGETQYF.

The chain carries TRBV6-5 and TRBJ1-5; 8 bases are a match to TRBD1. This CDR3 region has 14 residues. CDR1 and CDR2 from the germline V gene are MNHEY and SVGAGI. V lost 5 bases, J lost 5 bases, and 5 bases stayed unmatched. CDR3 bases: TGTGCCAGCAGTCAAACACAGGGGGATCAGCCCCAGCATTTT. Translating gives CASSQTQGDQPQHF.

This clone showed up just once. The chain carries TRBV19 and TRBJ2-7, with D possibly TRBD2 on 5 matching bases. CDR3 size: 15 residues. V was clipped by 3 bases and J by 3 bases, with 15 bases between them. In germline, CDR1 is LNHDA, CDR2 SQIVND (reference sequence). The CDR3 region has the DNA TGTGCCAGTAGTATCGCCGGGGATTACGTCTACGAGCAGTACTTC. Its translation: CASSIAGDYVYEQYF.

The chain has TRBV2 and TRBJ1-1; 7 bases match TRBD1. There are 15 residues in the CDR3. CDR1 SNHLY and CDR2 FYNNEI come from the germline V gene. Trimming took 4 bases from V and 4 from J; bases not matched to a gene: 9. The CDR3 spells CASSAQGTGGTEAFF. For the CDR3, the DNA is TGTGCCAGCAGTGCACAGGGGACGGGTGGCACTGAAGCTTTCTTT.

The chain combines TRBV2 with TRBJ1-3; maybe TRBD1 (6 bases). Per the germline V gene, CDR1 is SNHLY and CDR2 is FYNNEI. There are 15 residues in the CDR3. V lost 3 bases to trimming and J lost 2 bases, with 11 bases between them. CDR3 region: CASSDEGVPGNTIYF. CDR3 nucleotides: TGTGCCAGCAGTGATGAGGGGGTTCCTGGAAACACCATATATTTT.

The rearrangement uses TRBV15 and TRBJ2-5, with 9 positions matching TRBD1. There are 16 residues in the CDR3. The junction had 7 bases not matched to a gene; V was cut back by 0 bases and J by 5 bases. CDR1 and CDR2 from the germline V gene are LNHNV and YYDKDF (reference sequence). CDR3 loop: CATSRDGTGSGETQYF. For the CDR3, the DNA is TGTGCCACCAGCAGAGATGGGACAGGGTCCGGGGAGACCCAGTACTTC.

The chain links TRBV5-1 to TRBJ1-1; perhaps TRBD1 as D (6 bases). V was pared by 5 bases and J by 1 base, with 12 bases between. The CDR3 covers 14 residues. Germline assignment: CDR1 SGHRS and CDR2 YFSETQ. CDR3 nucleotides: TGCGCCAGCAGTTCCGGGACACCGAACACTGAAGCTTTCTTT. It translates to CASSSGTPNTEAFF.